Detailed here is one T cell receptor (beta chain). Its antigen is unidentified. TCRdb keeps only in-frame clones here, not all; method: immunoSEQ multiplex PCR. The table shows tens of thousands of clones, with around 87% occurring only once. The data originate from a study of T cells in localized non-small cell lung cancer. General observations from the study: Tumor showed lower T cell clonality than uninvolved adjacent lung, where it was highest.

Germline CDR1 MGHRA, CDR2 YSYEKL. With 0 bases clipped from V and 3 bases from J, the junction kept 5 bases outside the gene matches. This CDR3 region has 17 residues. This TCR was sampled from a man aged 18 to 49 with stage I lung adenocarcinoma. This chain uses TRBV4-1 with TRBJ1-5, with TRBD1 identical over 10 bases. The sample was peripheral blood, taken before any cancer treatment. The CDR3 nucleotides read TGCGCCAGCAGCCAAGACGCCGGGACAGGGGCCAATCAGCCCCAGCATTTT. It translates to CASSQDAGTGANQPQHF.